This TCR beta chain is drawn from a study of blood T cell repertoires in acute mononucleosis (TCRdb year 2020). Context from the whole study: To capture the memory response, convalescent samples were obtained between 5 and 8 months after the acute presentation. Mean blood EBV load was 3.5 to 4 log10 genome copies per million B cells during acute infection and around 2.5 at convalescence.

With regard to this clone: No base qualities exist here, and no much larger clone lies one base off it.

For TCR profiling, total RNA from no fewer than 8,000 sorted tetramer+ CD8 T cells was reverse transcribed into cDNA. CDR3 regions were PCR-amplified with primers annealing to V and J regions, and unique molecular identifiers were added to track templates. Profiling of the TCRalpha and TCRbeta chains was done on the immunoSEQ platform, including the sequencing and error-correction standards of that platform. On the authors' methods: Clonal copy numbers were corrected for sequencing and PCR errors, and IMGT conventions were followed to define CDR3s. Analysis was limited to productive rearrangements and used immunoSEQ Analyzer versions 2.0 and 3.0, and gene-pairing frequencies were further processed in Microsoft Excel. Circos plots were used to display V-J pairings, and MEME together with a custom motifSearch program was used to find CDR3 motifs. The OLGA algorithm was used to calculate the probability of generation of TCR sequences. Clonotypes seen at both visits were designated persistent, clonotypes seen only acutely were designated nonpersistent, and clonotypes seen only at convalescence were designated de novo. Any amino acid clonotype used by more than one donor was defined as a public TCR. TCRdb's version of the immuneACCESS table is confined to in-frame rearrangements and falls short of the full clone set. An unresolved V gene accounts for under half of the shortfall where checked; the remainder is of unknown origin. V and J calls and clone size follow that table, whereas D and trimming were derived from the DNA. Counted in this sample were a few thousand clones; around 25% of them appeared once. Approximately 44% of the sample is held by the ten biggest clonotypes.

The time point label, read with the paper, signifies: convalescence about 6 months (5-8 months) after acute presentation (visit 7). Over primary infection, the study followed CD8 T cell responses to two immunodominant EBV epitopes: BRLF1 109 (YVL-BR) and BMLF1 280 (GLC-BM). A positive serum heterophile antibody test and EBV viral capsid antigen-specific IgM indicated primary EBV infection. Total CD8 T cells were first enriched from PBMCs by magnetic positive selection (MACS). A FACSAria III was used to sort live CD3+ CD8+ tetramer+ cells to a purity above 85%. Cell sorting used a PE-conjugated tetramer carrying the BMLF1 280-288 peptide. After tetramer sorting, TCR repertoires of EBV epitope-specific CD8 T cells were deep-sequenced directly ex vivo at acute infection and at convalescence. The donors were a few individuals between roughly 18 and 30 years old who had clinical acute infectious mononucleosis and laboratory evidence of primary EBV infection. Heparinized peripheral blood was drawn at clinical presentation with mononucleosis symptoms and again about 6 months later. PBMCs were isolated by Ficoll-Paque density gradient centrifugation.

The study at large found these results: Low acute-to-convalescent clonotype overlap might partly reflect sampling error, because only a fraction of each donor's blood was analyzed. Both chains appeared to be involved in GLC-BM selection, with public TCRbeta motifs on BV14-BJ2 and BV20-BJ1 being observed alongside a TCRalpha motif on AV5-AJ31. Persistence into convalescence was observed for only about 9% of unique acute clonotypes, yet most of the response was made up by these persisting clonotypes, and the remaining acute clonotypes were seemingly replaced by new diverse de novo clonotypes. With only a few donors in the cohort, group averages were based on very few individuals.

The cysteine opens and the phenylalanine closes a CDR3 of 14 amino acids. Solely the CDR3 DNA is kept, with 42 bases framed from the first base. V ends up 8 bases short and J 3 bases short, with an unmatched junction base count of 6. Based on the germline V gene (reference sequence), the CDR1 and CDR2 sequences are SEHNR and FQNEAQ. The chain is made from TRBV7-9 and TRBJ2-7, with TRBD2 matching 11 junction bases. The origin of this receptor is a woman younger than 30 with infectious mononucleosis caused by EBV. Sample: EBV GLC epitope tetramer+ CD8+ T cells sorted from PBMCs, taken during convalescence from infectious mononucleosis. Explained via the paper, the cell subset or site label denotes: CD8 T cells binding tetramer with EBV BMLF1 280-288 peptide (GLC-BM). Read as DNA, the sequence is TGTGCCAGCTCGCGACTAGCGGGGTTCTACGAGCAGTACTTC. This is translated as CASSRLAGFYEQYF.